This T cell receptor (beta chain) emerged from a study of cytomegalovirus exposure and HLA in healthy donors. Findings of the study overall: Reportedly, HLA-A and HLA-B alleles of most subjects were accurately predicted from TCR beta. Among CMV-associated TCR beta chains, most appeared HLA-restricted in a later analysis. CMV antigen specificity was confirmed in vitro for a few CMV-associated chains. It was likely that a cluster of highly shared sequence variants was a sequencing artifact.

This CDR3 is built from 16 residues. Trimming left V 1 base short and J 3 bases short, with 12 bases between. Looked up from germline, CDR1 is MNHNS and CDR2 is SASEGT. Notes on this clone: Its antigen is as yet unknown.

PCR amplification relied on 60 Vbeta primers (plus 13 Jbeta primers). Data came from immunoSEQ multiplex PCR; TCRdb stores just in-frame clones and leaves some out. The table has about 170,000 clones, over 60% seen once. The genes are TRBV6-1 and TRBJ2-2; D unclear. Sequencing input: PBMCs. The clonotype originates from a female donor in good health and CMV-seronegative. CDR3 sequence reads: CASSEDPGRYTGELFF. CDR3 DNA sequence: TGTGCCAGCAGTGAAGATCCAGGAAGGTACACCGGGGAGCTGTTTTTT.